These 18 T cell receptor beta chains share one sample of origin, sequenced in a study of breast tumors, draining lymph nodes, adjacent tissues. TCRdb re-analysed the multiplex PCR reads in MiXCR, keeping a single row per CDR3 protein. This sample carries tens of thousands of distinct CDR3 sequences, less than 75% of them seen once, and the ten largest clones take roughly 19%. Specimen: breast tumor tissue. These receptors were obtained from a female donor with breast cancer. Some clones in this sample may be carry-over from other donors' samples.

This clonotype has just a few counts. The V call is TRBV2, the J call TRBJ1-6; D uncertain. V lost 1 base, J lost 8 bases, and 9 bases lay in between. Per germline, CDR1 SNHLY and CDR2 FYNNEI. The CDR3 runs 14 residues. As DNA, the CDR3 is TGTGCCAGCAGTGAAGAGGGTGTTTATTCACCCCTCCACTTT. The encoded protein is CASSEEGVYSPLHF.

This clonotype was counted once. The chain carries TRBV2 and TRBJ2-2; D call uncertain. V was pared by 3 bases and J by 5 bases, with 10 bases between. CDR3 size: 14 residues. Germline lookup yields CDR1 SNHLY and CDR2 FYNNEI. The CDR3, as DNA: TGTGCCAGCAGTGATACGCAGCGAACCGGGGAGCTGTTTTTT. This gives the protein CASSDTQRTGELFF.

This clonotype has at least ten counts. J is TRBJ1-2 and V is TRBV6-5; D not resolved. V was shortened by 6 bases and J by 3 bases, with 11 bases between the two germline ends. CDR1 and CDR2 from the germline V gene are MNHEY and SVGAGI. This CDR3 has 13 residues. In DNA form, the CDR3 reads TGTGCCAGCAGCCCCGACATGTACTATGGCTACACCTTC. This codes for CASSPDMYYGYTF.

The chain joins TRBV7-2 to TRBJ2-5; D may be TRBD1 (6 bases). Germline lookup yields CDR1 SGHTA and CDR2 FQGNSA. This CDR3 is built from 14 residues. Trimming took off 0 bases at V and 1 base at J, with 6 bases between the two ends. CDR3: CASSLAGAQETQYF. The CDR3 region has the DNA TGTGCCAGCAGCTTAGCGGGGGCCCAAGAGACCCAGTACTTC.

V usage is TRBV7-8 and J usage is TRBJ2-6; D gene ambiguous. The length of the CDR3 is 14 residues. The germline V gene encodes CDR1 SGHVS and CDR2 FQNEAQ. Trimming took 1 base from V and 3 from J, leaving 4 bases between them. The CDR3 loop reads CASSLVIGANVLTF. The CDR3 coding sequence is TGTGCCAGCAGCTTAGTGATTGGGGCCAACGTCCTGACTTTC. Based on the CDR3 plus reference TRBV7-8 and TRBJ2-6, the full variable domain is GAGVSQSPRYKVAKRGQDVALRCDPISGHVSLFWYQQALGQGPEFLTYFQNEAQLDKSGLPSDRFFAERPEGSVSTLKIQRTQQEDSAVYLCASSLVIGANVLTFGAGSRLTVL.

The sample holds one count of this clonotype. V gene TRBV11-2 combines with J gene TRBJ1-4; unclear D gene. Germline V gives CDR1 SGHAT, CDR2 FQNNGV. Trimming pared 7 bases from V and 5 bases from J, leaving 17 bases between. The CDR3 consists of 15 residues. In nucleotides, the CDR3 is TGTGCCAGCAACCTCGGCGGGAGTCACAATGAAAAACTGTTTTTT. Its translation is CASNLGGSHNEKLFF.

CDR3 loop: CASSHQGQGVYEQYF. The CDR3 nucleotides read TGTGCCAGCAGTCATCAGGGCCAGGGAGTCTACGAGCAGTACTTC. V is TRBV6-6 and J is TRBJ2-7; D possibly matches TRBD1 or TRBD2 (5 bases each). This CDR3 comprises 15 residues. Germline CDR1 reads MNHNY; CDR2 reads SVGAGI (reference sequence). Trimming took off 5 bases at V and 3 bases at J, with 17 bases between the two ends.

In nucleotides, the CDR3 is TGCAGTGCTAGAGATACTAGCGGGGGGCTGGCGGAGACCCAGTACTTC. It translates to CSARDTSGGLAETQYF. The V and J genes are TRBV20-1 and TRBJ2-5, with 12 bases lining up with TRBD2. The CDR3 is 16 residues long. The germline CDR1 and CDR2 sequences are DFQATT and SNEGSKA (reference sequence). Losses at the gene ends were 0 bases for V and 5 bases for J; bases not matched to a gene: 7.

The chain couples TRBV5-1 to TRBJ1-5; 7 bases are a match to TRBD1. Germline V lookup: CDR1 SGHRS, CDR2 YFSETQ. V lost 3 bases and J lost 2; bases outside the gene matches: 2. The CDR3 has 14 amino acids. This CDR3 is CASSSGGGNQPQHF. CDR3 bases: TGCGCCAGCAGCTCAGGGGGTGGCAATCAGCCCCAGCATTTT.

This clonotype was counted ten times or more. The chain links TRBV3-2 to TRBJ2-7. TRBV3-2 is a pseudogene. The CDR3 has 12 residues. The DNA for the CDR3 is TGTGCCAGCAGCCAAGAAACTTACGAGCAGTACTTC. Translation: CASSQETYEQYF.

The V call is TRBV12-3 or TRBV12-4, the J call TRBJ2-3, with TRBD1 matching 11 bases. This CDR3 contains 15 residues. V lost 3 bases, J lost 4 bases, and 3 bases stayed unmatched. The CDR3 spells CASSFAGQGADTQYF. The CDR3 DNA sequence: TGTGCCAGCAGTTTCGCGGGACAGGGGGCAGATACGCAGTATTTT.

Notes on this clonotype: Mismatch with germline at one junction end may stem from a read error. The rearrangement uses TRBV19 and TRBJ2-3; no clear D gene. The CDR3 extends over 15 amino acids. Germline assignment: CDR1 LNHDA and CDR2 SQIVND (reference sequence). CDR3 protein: CTSSMCGSVTDTQYF. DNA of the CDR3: TGTACCAGTAGTATGTGTGGTTCCGTCACAGATACGCAGTATTTT.

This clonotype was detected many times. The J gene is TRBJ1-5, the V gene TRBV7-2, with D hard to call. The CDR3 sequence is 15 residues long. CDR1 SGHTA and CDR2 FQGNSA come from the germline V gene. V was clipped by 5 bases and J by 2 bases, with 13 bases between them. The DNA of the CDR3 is TGTGCCAGCAGCGTCGACTGGGGTCGCAATCAGCCCCAGCATTTT. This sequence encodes CASSVDWGRNQPQHF.

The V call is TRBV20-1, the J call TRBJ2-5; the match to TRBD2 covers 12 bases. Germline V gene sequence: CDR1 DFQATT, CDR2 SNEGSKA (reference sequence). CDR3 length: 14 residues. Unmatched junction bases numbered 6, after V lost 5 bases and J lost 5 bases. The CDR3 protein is CSAPSGRARETQYF. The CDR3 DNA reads TGCAGTGCTCCTAGCGGGAGGGCCCGGGAGACCCAGTACTTC.

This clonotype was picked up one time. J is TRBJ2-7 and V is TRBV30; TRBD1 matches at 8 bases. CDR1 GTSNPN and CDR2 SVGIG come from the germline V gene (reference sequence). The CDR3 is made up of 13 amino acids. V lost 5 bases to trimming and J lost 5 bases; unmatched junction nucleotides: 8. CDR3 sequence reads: CAWGDRGVHEQYF. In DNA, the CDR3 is TGTGCCTGGGGTGACAGGGGAGTCCACGAGCAGTACTTC.

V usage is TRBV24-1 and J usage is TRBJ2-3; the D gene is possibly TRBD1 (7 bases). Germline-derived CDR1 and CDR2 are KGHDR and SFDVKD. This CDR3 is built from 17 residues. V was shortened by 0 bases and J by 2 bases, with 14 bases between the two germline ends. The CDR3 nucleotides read TGTGCCACCAGTGATTTGTCGCGGGGACAGACCACAGATACGCAGTATTTT. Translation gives CATSDLSRGQTTDTQYF.

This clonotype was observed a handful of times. CDR3 sequence (DNA): TGCAGCGTGGGGGACAGGGTTCAGACGTTCTTC. Amino acids: CSVGDRVQTFF. The chain has TRBV29-1 and TRBJ2-1; TRBD1 matches 9 bases. This CDR3 spans 11 amino acids. CDR1 and CDR2 from the germline V gene are SQVTM and ANQGSEA. V lost 6 bases to trimming and J lost 15 bases; unmatched junction nucleotides: 9.

In nucleotides, the CDR3 is TGCAGTGCTAGGGGAGGCAGGGCAGATCAGCCCCAGCATTTT. Translated, it gives CSARGGRADQPQHF. This rearrangement joins TRBV20-1 to TRBJ1-5; weak D call: TRBD1 (5 bases). The V and J ends lost 3 bases and 5 bases respectively, with 14 bases between them. The germline CDR1 and CDR2 sequences are DFQATT and SNEGSKA (reference sequence). The CDR3 has 14 amino acids.